This record covers a single T cell receptor beta chain. Its specific antigen is unknown. No much larger clonotype is one base removed from it; base qualities were not supplied. Libraries were built with the immunoSEQ multiplex PCR assay. Rearranged TCR beta chain sequences were amplified with the hsTCRB Kit following the manufacturer's protocol. An Illumina MiSeq was used to sequence the TCRB libraries. The study's processing was this. Demultiplexing, trimming and gene mapping were performed with the kit vendor's proprietary platform. TCRdb limited this immuneACCESS table to in-frame rearrangements with V and J called. A share of clones is missing; checked studies link under half to unresolved V genes, and the rest is unexplained. The V and J calls and clone size are taken from that table; D and trimming were inferred from the DNA. The sample table contains some 31,000 clones; only one count was recorded for roughly four fifths of them. The leading ten clones occupy about 30% of the sample.

This specimen comes from a study of a mutant IDH1 vaccine in newly diagnosed glioma (dated by TCRdb to the early 2020s). At the level of the whole study: Vaccination started 4-6 weeks after radiotherapy alone, or was given together with temozolomide cycles in the groups whose treatment included chemotherapy. Of the 32 patients who were treated, approximately 60% were male and approximately 40% were female, and the mean age was around 40 years. Before enrollment, most patients had been given radiochemotherapy with temozolomide as standard therapy, while the rest had received either radiotherapy alone or temozolomide alone. Visit V12 was the week-35 safety follow-up and visit V13 was the week-47 end of study. Peripheral blood was collected at six visits: V03 (baseline), V05, V07, V10, V12 and V13. For exploratory analyses, longitudinal TCRB deep sequencing was carried out in around 26 treated patients wherever samples were available. Overall results and qualifications from the work: Immune responses induced by the vaccine were seen in roughly 92% of patients across multiple MHC alleles. Changes in the top peripheral T cell clonotypes picked up by TCRB sequencing did not appear to be linked to pseudoprogression. Availability determined which PBMC samples were chosen for TCRB deep sequencing. It was noted by the authors that analyses of patient blood samples could not be reproduced owing to sample limitations.

The time point label corresponds to: week 47, end of study. Each vaccine dose, consisting of 300 ug of a 20-mer mutant IDH1 peptide in Montanide, was administered subcutaneously with topical imiquimod. Eight vaccinations were administered to patients in weeks 1, 3, 5, 7, 11, 15, 19 and 23, corresponding to visits V03 through V10. Donors had newly diagnosed WHO grade 3 or 4 IDH1-mutant astrocytomas with loss of nuclear ATRX. The samples were drawn from NOA16, a multicentre, single-arm, open-label phase I trial in Germany that tested a mutant IDH1 peptide vaccine in humans for the first time. Genomic DNA for TCRB sequencing was isolated from EDTA blood with the DNeasy Blood and Tissue Kit. The V and J ends are trimmed by 6 bases and 2 bases, leaving 10 bases between them. CDR1 and CDR2 (MNHEY, SVGAGI) derive from the germline V gene. The CDR3 goes from the cysteine to the phenylalanine over 13 residues. Of the read, only the CDR3 DNA is kept; its 39 bases are in frame from base 1.

The sequence is built from TRBV6-5 and TRBJ2-5; TRBD1 is perhaps the D gene, given 6 matching bases. Sequenced here: PBMCs, sampled from a glioma patient whose treatment included an IDH1 peptide vaccine. This TCR derives from a man aged 25 to 40 with glioma. The nucleotides are TGTGCCAGCAGCGAGGACAGACAAGAGACCCAGTACTTC. Its protein product is CASSEDRQETQYF.